The clone carrying this T cell receptor beta chain was counted a single time. Its antigen is as yet unknown. Germline assignment: CDR1 LNHDA and CDR2 SQIVND (reference sequence). Unmatched junction bases numbered 8, after V lost 0 bases and J lost 0 bases. This CDR3 is 18 amino acids long. The data derive from a study of cytomegalovirus exposure and HLA in healthy donors. Study results and limitations: Most TCR sequences were rare, but some public TCRs occurred in many donors. Researchers counted around 180 TCR beta chains as cytomegalovirus-associated. Most likely, a cluster of highly shared sequence variants arose as a sequencing artifact.

The primer mix had 60 Vbeta and 13 Jbeta primers. TCRdb's copy holds only in-frame clones and misses some; the assay was immunoSEQ multiplex PCR. The repertoire includes some 180,000 clones, around 85% of them detected once, and about 2.3% sits in the top ten. The chain couples TRBV19 to TRBJ2-1, with 7 positions matching TRBD2. The material sequenced was PBMCs. The receptor's source is a woman between 50 and 59 years old in good health and CMV-seronegative. For the CDR3, the DNA is TGTGCCAGTAGTATAGATACTAGCGCTATGAGCTCCTACAATGAGCAGTTCTTC. This codes for CASSIDTSAMSSYNEQFF.